This T cell receptor (beta chain) was sequenced for a study of control samples from healthy donors and cancer patients. CDR3 length: 20 residues. Trimming removed 0 bases from V and 4 bases from J; junction bases left unmatched: 17. In germline, CDR1 is LGHNA, CDR2 YSLEER. The repertoire was sequenced with immunoSEQ multiplex PCR; TCRdb's copy has only in-frame clones and lacks some. The table lists about 120,000 clones, roughly 91% of them singletons. This chain links TRBV4-3 with TRBJ2-2; 7 bases line up with TRBD1. The sequenced material came from PBMCs. This sequence was found in a man in his fifties or sixties with head and neck cancer. The DNA for the CDR3 is TGCGCCAGCAGCCAAGACGGCGGACAGGCTACCCCTCGTGGCACCGGGGAGCTGTTTTTT. This gives the protein CASSQDGGQATPRGTGELFF.